The 25 T cell receptor beta chains below all came from one sample that was sequenced in a study of tumor-infiltrating lymphocytes in primary liver carcinoma. Both RNA and DNA were isolated together from about 20-30 mg of bulk tissue that had not been sorted. The input was 450 to 550 ng total RNA; TCR beta cDNA was made from it with a constant-region primer. Generation of the TCR beta libraries relied on three nested multiplex PCR rounds using slightly modified ARM-PCR. In the first two PCR rounds, TRBV1-TRBV30 forward primers were paired with a C-beta reverse primer, and each round lasted around 10 cycles. TCRdb re-called the multiplex PCR reads with MiXCR, one entry per CDR3 protein. The sample holds more than 45,000 distinct CDR3 sequences, around 77% seen once. Source material: liver tumor tissue from sampling region 5. Subset in this sample: tumor region T5, tumor centre. All receptors derive from a man aged 35 to 55 with primary liver carcinoma and hepatitis B virus infection.

On this clonotype itself: At one end the junction does not follow the germline gene, possibly because of a read error. The chain combines TRBV11-2 with TRBJ2-1, with 7 positions matching TRBD2. CDR3 length equals 12 residues. Germline assignment: CDR1 SGHAT and CDR2 FQNNGV. The CDR3 is CANRGSWDEQFF. CDR3 sequence (DNA): TGTGCCAACCGCGGGAGCTGGGATGAACAGTTCTTC.

In the case of this clonotype: A junction end diverges from the germline sequence, so it may reflect a read error. The V call is TRBV29-1, the J call TRBJ2-3; 9 bases agree with TRBD1. This CDR3 is 14 amino acids long. The germline gives CDR1 SQVTM, CDR2 ANQGSEA. The DNA of the CDR3 is TGCAGCGTTTCCAGGACAGGGGCGCCAGATACGCAATATTTT. Protein product: CSVSRTGAPDTQYF.

This clonotype was seen repeatedly, ten times or more. The chain joins TRBV10-2 to TRBJ2-2; 7 bases agree with TRBD2. The CDR3 has 16 amino acids. Germline V gene data show CDR1 as WSHSY and CDR2 as SAAADI. The V segment lost 3 bases and the J segment 4 bases; nucleotides outside the gene matches: 8. The CDR3, as DNA: TGCGCCAGCAGTGACCTGGGGGGGAGAGGCACCGGGGAGCTGTTTTTT. Its translation: CASSDLGGRGTGELFF.

The rearrangement joins TRBV12-3 or TRBV12-4 to TRBJ1-2; D unresolved. The CDR3 has 11 amino acids. CDR3 protein: CASCRVGGYTF. The CDR3 coding sequence is TGTGCTAGCTGCCGCGTGGGAGGCTACACCTTC.

Regarding this clonotype: Germline is not matched at one junction end, which may reflect a read error. The chain recombines TRBV4-1 with TRBJ1-1, with D possibly matching TRBD1 (6 bases). The CDR3 is 15 residues long. Germline V lookup: CDR1 MGHRA, CDR2 YSYEKL. The CDR3 loop reads CASIQDYRANTVAFF. CDR3 sequence (DNA): TGCGCCAGCATCCAAGATTACAGGGCGAACACTGTAGCTTTCTTT.

Points on this clonotype: Its ends do not fully match the called genes, so a read error is possible. The gene calls are TRBV11-2 and TRBJ2-6, with a tentative D call TRBD2 (6 bases). The CDR3 is 21 amino acids. In germline, CDR1 is SGHAT, CDR2 FQNNGV. The CDR3 loop reads CASTMGGDRGISLSGADVLTF. CDR3 DNA sequence: TGTGCCAGCACCATGGGGGGAGATAGGGGCATTTCCCTCTCTGGGGCCGACGTCCTGACTTTC.

With respect to this clonotype: A junction end diverges from the germline sequence, so it may reflect a read error. V and J are TRBV11-3 and TRBJ1-5, with D possibly being TRBD1 (6 bases). CDR1 is SGHNT and CDR2 is YENEEA in the germline V gene. This CDR3 has 16 amino acids. The CDR3 DNA is TGTGCCAGCAGCGAGCTACAGCGGGGGGCCAATCAGCCCCACCATTTT. Amino acids: CASSELQRGANQPHHF.

Comment on this clonotype: Germline and junction disagree at one end, which may indicate a read error. The chain couples TRBV11-2 to TRBJ2-3, with D unclear. The DNA end favors TRBJ1-5, so the J call may be wrong. The CDR3 length is 14 residues. Germline assignment: CDR1 SGHAT and CDR2 FQNNGV. CDR3 nucleotides: TGTGCCGGCAGCCCCCAGAACGCCACAGATACGCAGCATTTT. This translates into CAGSPQNATDTQHF.

The chain has TRBV12-3 or TRBV12-4 and TRBJ2-1; 7 bases match TRBD2. The CDR3 length is 16 residues. V shed 10 bases and J 7 bases; nucleotides not matched to a gene: 19. CDR3 coding DNA: TGTGCCATCAGACAGTGGTGGGCGGGAGATTCTAATGAGCAGTTCTTC. Its translation: CAIRQWWAGDSNEQFF.

For the CDR3, the DNA is TGTGCCAGCAGTTCTGGGGGAAGCTCTCTCGGAGCCCGCACAGATACGCAGTATTTT. Its translation is CASSSGGSSLGARTDTQYF. The chain has TRBV11-1 and TRBJ2-3; tentatively, D is TRBD1 or TRBD2 (5 bases each). CDR3 length: 19 residues. With 6 bases removed from V and 1 base from J, the gap between germline ends came to 26 bases. Germline CDR1 is SGHAT and CDR2 is FQDESV (reference sequence).

The chain has TRBV11-2 and TRBJ2-1, with 8 bases matching TRBD2. The CDR3 spans 17 residues. The V segment lost 3 bases and the J segment 2 bases; nucleotides outside the gene matches: 9. The germline gives CDR1 SGHAT, CDR2 FQNNGV. The CDR3 region has the DNA TGTGCCAGCAGCTTGATAGGACTAGCTGGCCCCTACAATGAGCAGTTCTTC. As protein: CASSLIGLAGPYNEQFF.

Concerning this clonotype itself: The conserved final phenylalanine or tryptophan is absent from the CDR3, which likely points to a read error. The chain couples TRBV11-3 to TRBJ2-1, with no clear D. The CDR3 has 14 amino acids. Looked up from germline, CDR1 is SGHNT and CDR2 is YENEEA. V was clipped by 7 bases and J by 5 bases, with 15 bases between them. As DNA, the CDR3 is TGTGCCAGCAACATAGGCGTCTCGAACAATGAGCAGTTCTTA. Its translation is CASNIGVSNNEQFL.

The gene calls are TRBV4-2 and TRBJ1-1, with D uncertain. The CDR3 is 13 amino acids. Germline V gene lookup returns CDR1 LGHNA and CDR2 YNFKEQ. Between the trimmed V and J ends, which lost 0 bases and 14 bases, there was a span of 16 bases. The DNA of the CDR3 is TGTGCCAGCAGCCAAGATCCCAATGGGAGAGCATTCTTT. It encodes CASSQDPNGRAFF.

A remark on this clonotype: This is likely a read error, given that the CDR3 carries no conserved phenylalanine or tryptophan at its end. This chain uses TRBV5-4 with TRBJ2-5; the D gene could be TRBD1 or TRBD2 (5 bases each). With 0 bases removed from V and 4 bases from J, the gap between germline ends came to 13 bases. The CDR3 runs to 15 residues. Per the germline V gene, CDR1 is SGHNT and CDR2 is YYREEE (reference sequence). The CDR3 DNA sequence: TGTGCCAGCAGCTTGGGGGGACGGACACCAGAGACCCAGTACTTA. It yields the protein CASSLGGRTPETQYL.

A word on this clonotype: It is likely a read error, because the conserved phenylalanine at the end of the CDR3 is missing. The chain recombines TRBV29-1 with TRBJ2-3; D is unclear. The CDR3 covers 12 residues. The V end lost 6 bases, the J end lost 1 base, and 8 bases lay between the germline ends. CDR1 and CDR2 from the germline V gene are SQVTM and ANQGSEA. CDR3 nucleotide sequence: TGCAGCGTGGGTGAAGGCACAGATACGCAGTATTCT. This encodes CSVGEGTDTQYS.

As for this clonotype: A much larger clone lies a single base off, so this may be a read error. The chain joins TRBV28 to TRBJ2-3; perhaps TRBD2 as D (5 bases). V gave up 5 bases and J gave up 0 bases, with 15 bases separating them. This CDR3 has 16 residues. In germline, CDR1 is MDHEN, CDR2 SYDVKM. The CDR3 loop reads CASSRRPVASTDTQYF. The CDR3 DNA follows: TGTGCCAGCAGTCGTCGACCCGTAGCGAGCACAGATACGCAGTATTTT.

Turning to this clonotype: A junction end diverges from the germline sequence, so it may reflect a read error. This chain joins TRBV5-6 and TRBJ2-5; TRBD2 matches at 8 bases. The CDR3 contains 13 residues. Germline CDR1 reads SGHDT; CDR2 reads YYEEEE. The CDR3 spells CVSGKAGVETQYF. DNA of the CDR3: TGTGTCAGCGGCAAAGCGGGAGTCGAGACCCAGTACTTC.

The rearrangement links TRBV28 to TRBJ2-7; 7 nucleotides align to TRBD1. The CDR3 spans 14 residues. Trimming cost V 2 bases and J 3 bases; bases outside gene matches: 4. Germline loops: CDR1 MDHEN, CDR2 SYDVKM. The CDR3 is CASSLVDRFYEQYF. The CDR3 nucleotides are TGTGCCAGCAGTTTAGTGGACAGGTTCTACGAGCAGTACTTC.

Note on this clonotype: The junction and the germline gene differ at one end; a read error may be behind it. The genes are TRBV11-1 and TRBJ2-6, with D unresolved. Germline V gene lookup returns CDR1 SGHAT and CDR2 FQDESV (reference sequence). The length of the CDR3 is 14 residues. CDR3 sequence: CVSSWKSGTNVLTF. The CDR3 DNA follows: TGTGTCAGCAGCTGGAAGTCTGGGACCAACGTCCTGACTTTC.

This clonotype was recorded at least ten times. The chain combines TRBV10-2 with TRBJ2-7, with unresolved D. The V gene's germline CDR1 is WSHSY and CDR2 SAAADI. V shed 8 bases and J shed 7 bases, with 12 bases lying between them. The length of the CDR3 is 11 residues. CDR3 amino acids: CASRHLGEQYF. The CDR3 region has the DNA TGCGCCAGCCGCCACCTCGGGGAGCAGTACTTC.

V and J are TRBV28 and TRBJ1-2; tentatively, D is TRBD1 (5 bases). The V gene's germline CDR1 is MDHEN and CDR2 SYDVKM. CDR3 length: 12 residues. The CDR3 loop is CAGSGRGFGYTF. The DNA of the CDR3 is TGTGCAGGCAGTGGGAGGGGTTTTGGCTACACCTTC.

At least ten counts were recorded for this clonotype. One end of the junction varies from germline; a read error may be responsible. The chain recombines TRBV2 with TRBJ1-4; 7 nucleotides align to TRBD1. The CDR3 consists of 14 residues. CDR1 is SNHLY, CDR2 FYNNEI, per germline. The CDR3 loop is CASRDRVGTENLFF. CDR3 nucleotide sequence: TGTGCCAGCAGAGACAGGGTTGGTACTGAAAACCTGTTTTTT.

On this clonotype itself: One end of the junction is discordant with germline, which a read error may explain. This chain links TRBV6-6 with TRBJ2-1; weak D call: TRBD2 (5 bases). The CDR3 covers 13 residues. CDR1 is MNHNY, CDR2 SVGAGI, per germline (reference sequence). The DNA of the CDR3 is TGTGGCAGCACTAGTCAGTCCTACAATGAGCAGTTCTTC. This encodes CGSTSQSYNEQFF.

The CDR3 loop reads CASSQEFFFRDEKLFF. DNA of the CDR3: TGTGCCAGCAGCCAAGAATTTTTCTTCCGGGACGAAAAACTGTTTTTT. The V and J genes are TRBV14 and TRBJ1-4; D may be TRBD1 (5 bases). V lost 0 bases, J lost 8 bases, and 16 bases lay in between. Per germline, CDR1 SGHDN and CDR2 FVKESK. This CDR3 spans 16 amino acids.

This clonotype was picked up a small number of times. V usage is TRBV12-3 or TRBV12-4 and J usage is TRBJ2-5; TRBD2 agrees at 7 bases. CDR3 length equals 13 residues. The CDR3 sequence: CVSSRSGIETQYF. DNA for the CDR3: TGTGTCAGTAGCCGAAGCGGGATAGAGACCCAGTACTTC.